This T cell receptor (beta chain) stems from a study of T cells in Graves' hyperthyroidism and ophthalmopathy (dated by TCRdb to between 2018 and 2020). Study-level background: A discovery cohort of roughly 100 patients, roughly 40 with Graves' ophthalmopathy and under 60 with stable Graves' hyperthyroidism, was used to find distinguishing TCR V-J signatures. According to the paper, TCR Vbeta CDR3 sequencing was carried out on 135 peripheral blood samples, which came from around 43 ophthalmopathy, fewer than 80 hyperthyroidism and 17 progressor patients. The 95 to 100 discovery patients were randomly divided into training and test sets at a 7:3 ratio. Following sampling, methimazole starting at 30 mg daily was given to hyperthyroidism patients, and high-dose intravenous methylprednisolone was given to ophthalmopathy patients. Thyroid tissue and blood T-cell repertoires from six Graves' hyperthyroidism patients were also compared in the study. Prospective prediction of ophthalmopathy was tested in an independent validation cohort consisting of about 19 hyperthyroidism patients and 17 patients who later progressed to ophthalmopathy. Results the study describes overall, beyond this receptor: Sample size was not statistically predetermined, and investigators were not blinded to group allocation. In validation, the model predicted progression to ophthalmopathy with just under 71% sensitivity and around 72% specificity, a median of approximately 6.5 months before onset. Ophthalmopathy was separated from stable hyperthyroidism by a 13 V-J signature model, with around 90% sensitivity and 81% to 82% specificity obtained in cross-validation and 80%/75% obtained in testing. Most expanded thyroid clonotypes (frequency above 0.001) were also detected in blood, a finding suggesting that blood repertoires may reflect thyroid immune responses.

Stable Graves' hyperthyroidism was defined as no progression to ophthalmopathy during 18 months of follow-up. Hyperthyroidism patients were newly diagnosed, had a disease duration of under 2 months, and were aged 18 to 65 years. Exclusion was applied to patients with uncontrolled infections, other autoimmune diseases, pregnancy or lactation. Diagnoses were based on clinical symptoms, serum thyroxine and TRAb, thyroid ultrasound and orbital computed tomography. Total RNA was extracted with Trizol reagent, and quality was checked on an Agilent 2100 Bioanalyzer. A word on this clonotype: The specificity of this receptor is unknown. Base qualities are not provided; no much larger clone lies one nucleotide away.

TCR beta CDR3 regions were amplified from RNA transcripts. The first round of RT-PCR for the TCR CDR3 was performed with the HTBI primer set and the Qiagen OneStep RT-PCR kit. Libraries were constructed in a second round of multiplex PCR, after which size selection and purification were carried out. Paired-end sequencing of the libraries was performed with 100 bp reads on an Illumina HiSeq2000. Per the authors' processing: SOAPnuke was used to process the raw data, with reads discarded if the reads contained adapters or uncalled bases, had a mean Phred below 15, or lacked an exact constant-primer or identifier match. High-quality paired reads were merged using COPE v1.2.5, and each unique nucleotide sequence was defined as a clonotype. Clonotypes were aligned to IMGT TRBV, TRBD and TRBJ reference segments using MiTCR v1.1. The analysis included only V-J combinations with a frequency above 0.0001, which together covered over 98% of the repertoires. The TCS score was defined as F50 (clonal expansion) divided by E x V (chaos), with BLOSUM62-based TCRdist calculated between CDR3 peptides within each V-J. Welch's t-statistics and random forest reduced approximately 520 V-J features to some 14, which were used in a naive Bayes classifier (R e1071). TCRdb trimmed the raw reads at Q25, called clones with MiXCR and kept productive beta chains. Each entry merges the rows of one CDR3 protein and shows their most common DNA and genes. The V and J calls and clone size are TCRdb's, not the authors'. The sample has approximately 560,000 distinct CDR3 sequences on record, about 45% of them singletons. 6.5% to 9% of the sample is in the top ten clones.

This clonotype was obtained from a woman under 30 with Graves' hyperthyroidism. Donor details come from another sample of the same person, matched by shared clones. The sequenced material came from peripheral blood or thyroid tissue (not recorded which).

The sequenced DNA is TGCAGTGCTAGTCCCCTGAACACCGGGGAGCTGTTTTTT. The encoded protein is CSASPLNTGELFF. The V gene is TRBV20-1 and the J gene is TRBJ2-2, with the D gene uncertain. Based on the germline V gene (reference sequence), the CDR1 and CDR2 sequences are DFQATT and SNEGSKA. The trim is 3 bases for V and 1 base for J, with a gap of 6 bases between the germline ends. The CDR3 numbers 13 residues from cysteine through phenylalanine. Only the CDR3 DNA is retained, 39 bases long and in frame from the first base.